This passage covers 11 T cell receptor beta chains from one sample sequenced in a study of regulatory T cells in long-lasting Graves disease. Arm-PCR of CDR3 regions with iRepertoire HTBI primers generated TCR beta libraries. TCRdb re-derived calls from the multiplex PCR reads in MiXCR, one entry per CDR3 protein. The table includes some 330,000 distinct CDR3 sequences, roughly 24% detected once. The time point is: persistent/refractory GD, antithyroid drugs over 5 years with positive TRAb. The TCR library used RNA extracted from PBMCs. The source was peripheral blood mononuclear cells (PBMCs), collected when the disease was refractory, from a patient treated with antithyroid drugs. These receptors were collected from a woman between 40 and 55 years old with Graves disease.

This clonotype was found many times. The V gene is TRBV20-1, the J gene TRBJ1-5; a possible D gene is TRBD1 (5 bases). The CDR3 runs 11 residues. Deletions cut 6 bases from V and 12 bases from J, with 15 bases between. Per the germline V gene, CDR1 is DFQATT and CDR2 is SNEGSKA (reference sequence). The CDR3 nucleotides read TGCAGTGCCGGACCGCCCCAGGGCCAGCATTTT. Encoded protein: CSAGPPQGQHF.

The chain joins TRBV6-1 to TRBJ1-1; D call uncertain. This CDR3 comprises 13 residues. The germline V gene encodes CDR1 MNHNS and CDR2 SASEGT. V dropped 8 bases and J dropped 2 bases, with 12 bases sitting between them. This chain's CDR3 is CASQRDPNTEAFF. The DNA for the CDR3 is TGTGCCAGCCAACGTGACCCAAACACTGAAGCTTTCTTT.

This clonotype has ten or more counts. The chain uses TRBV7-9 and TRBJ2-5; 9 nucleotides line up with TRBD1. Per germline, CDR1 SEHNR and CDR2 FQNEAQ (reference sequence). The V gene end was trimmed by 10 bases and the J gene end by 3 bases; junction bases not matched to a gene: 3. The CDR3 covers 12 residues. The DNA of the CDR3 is TGTGCCATCCGACAGGGGGAAGAGACCCAGTACTTC. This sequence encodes CAIRQGEETQYF.

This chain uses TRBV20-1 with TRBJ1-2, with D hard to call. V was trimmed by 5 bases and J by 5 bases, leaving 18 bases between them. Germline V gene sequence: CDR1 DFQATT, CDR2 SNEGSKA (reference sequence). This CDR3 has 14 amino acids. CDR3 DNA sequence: TGCAGTGCTTCAATCGGGCAGACTCGGTATGGCTACACCTTC. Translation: CSASIGQTRYGYTF.

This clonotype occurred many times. This CDR3 is CASTKTSTSYEQYF. For the CDR3, the DNA is TGTGCCAGCACCAAAACATCCACCTCCTACGAGCAGTACTTC. The gene calls are TRBV28 and TRBJ2-7; unclear D gene. Germline V gene sequence: CDR1 MDHEN, CDR2 SYDVKM. This CDR3 contains 14 residues. The V and J ends lost 7 bases and 0 bases respectively, with 13 bases between them.

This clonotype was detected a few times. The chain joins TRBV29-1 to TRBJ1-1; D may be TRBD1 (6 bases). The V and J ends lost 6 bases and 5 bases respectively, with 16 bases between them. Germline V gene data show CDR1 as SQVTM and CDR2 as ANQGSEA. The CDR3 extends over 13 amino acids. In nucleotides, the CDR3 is TGCAGCGTGGGGGACATTTTGGTTACTGAAGCTTTCTTT. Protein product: CSVGDILVTEAFF.

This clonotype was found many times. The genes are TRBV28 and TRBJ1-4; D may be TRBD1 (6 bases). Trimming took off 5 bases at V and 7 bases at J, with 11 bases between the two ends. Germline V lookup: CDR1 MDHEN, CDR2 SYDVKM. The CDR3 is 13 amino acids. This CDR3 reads CASSPGGGEKLFF. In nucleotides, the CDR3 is TGTGCCAGCAGTCCTGGGGGCGGTGAAAAACTGTTTTTT.

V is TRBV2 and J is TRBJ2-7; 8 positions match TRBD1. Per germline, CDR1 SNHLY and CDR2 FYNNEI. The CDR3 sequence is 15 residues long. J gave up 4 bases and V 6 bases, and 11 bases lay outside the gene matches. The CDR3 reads CASRLDWTGIYEQYF. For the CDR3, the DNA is TGTGCCAGCAGATTAGACTGGACAGGGATTTACGAGCAGTACTTC.

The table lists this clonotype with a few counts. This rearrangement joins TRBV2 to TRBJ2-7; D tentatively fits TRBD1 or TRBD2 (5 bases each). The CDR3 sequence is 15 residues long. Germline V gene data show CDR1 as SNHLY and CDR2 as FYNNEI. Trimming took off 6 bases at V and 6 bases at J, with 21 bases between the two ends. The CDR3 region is CASSRDSAGVSEQYF. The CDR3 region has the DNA TGTGCCAGCAGCCGAGACAGCGCCGGGGTCTCCGAGCAGTACTTC.

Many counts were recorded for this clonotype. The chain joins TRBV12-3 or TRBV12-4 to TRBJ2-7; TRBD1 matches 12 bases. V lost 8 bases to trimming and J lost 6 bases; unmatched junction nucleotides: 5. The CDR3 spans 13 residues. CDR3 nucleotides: TGTGCCAGCGGAACGGGACAGGGGGCCGAGCAGTACTTC. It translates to CASGTGQGAEQYF.

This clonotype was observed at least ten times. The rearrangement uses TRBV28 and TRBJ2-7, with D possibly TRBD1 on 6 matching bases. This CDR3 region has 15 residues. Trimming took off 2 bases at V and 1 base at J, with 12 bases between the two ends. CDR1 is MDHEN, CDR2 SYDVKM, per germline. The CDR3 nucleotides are TGTGCCAGCAGTTTAGGCAGGGGCTTTTCCTACGAGCAGTACTTC. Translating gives CASSLGRGFSYEQYF. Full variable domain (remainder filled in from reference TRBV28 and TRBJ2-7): DVKVTQSSRYLVKRTGEKVFLECVQDMDHENMFWYRQDPGLGLRLIYFSYDVKMKEKGDIPEGYSVSREKKERFSLILESASTNQTSMYLCASSLGRGFSYEQYFGPGTRLTVT.